This entry features one T cell receptor (beta chain) sequence. The antigen is not known. These data come from a study of T cells in Graves' hyperthyroidism and ophthalmopathy. Findings and caveats of the study: A model of 13 V-J features distinguished ophthalmopathy from stable hyperthyroidism. Blood also carried most thyroid clonotypes expanded above 0.001.

Exclusion of patients followed from uncontrolled infection, other autoimmune disease, pregnancy or lactation. Diagnostic decisions used clinical symptoms, serum thyroxine and TRAb, thyroid ultrasound and orbital computed tomography. The CDR3 totals 14 residues. The V and J ends lost 4 bases and 2 bases respectively, with 12 bases between them. CDR1 and CDR2 from the germline V gene are MGHRA and YSYEKL. TCR beta CDR3 regions were amplified from RNA. First-round RT-PCR with HTBI primers amplified the TCR CDR3 region. Each CDR3 protein is one row after TCRdb ran MiXCR on the multiplex PCR reads. The sample records around 530,000 distinct CDR3 sequences, roughly 17% being singletons.

This rearrangement joins TRBV4-1 to TRBJ2-7; D gene ambiguous. The sample taken for sequencing was blood. This clonotype was sampled from a young woman with Graves' ophthalmopathy. CDR3 coding DNA: TGCGCCAGCAGCCTAAGGGTATTGGCCTACGAGCAGTACTTC. This encodes CASSLRVLAYEQYF.